Below, 27 T cell receptor beta chains from the same sample are listed, as sequenced in a study of T cell responses to AZD1222 COVID-19 vaccine. Generated by immunoSEQ multiplex PCR, the TCRdb table keeps only in-frame clones and is missing some. The data hold about 99,000 clones, with roughly 89% observed a single time. Material: peripheral blood, obtained on day 0 of AZD1222 vaccination. The origin of the receptors is an adult in good health.

This chain joins TRBV27 and TRBJ2-7; D gene uncertain. Germline CDR1 MNHEY, CDR2 SMNVEV (reference sequence). V lost 0 bases and J lost 6, with 9 bases in between. This CDR3 region has 13 residues. Here the CDR3 DNA reads TGTGCCAGCAGTTTATCGTTGCGAGGCGAGCAGTACTTC. Protein product: CASSLSLRGEQYF.

The chain uses TRBV9 and TRBJ2-1, with 9 bases that match TRBD1. Looked up from germline, CDR1 is SGDLS and CDR2 is YYNGEE. Trimming cost V 0 bases and J 5 bases; bases outside gene matches: 6. This CDR3 region has 16 residues. This CDR3 reads CASSVEGQGYHNEQFF. DNA for the CDR3: TGTGCCAGCAGCGTAGAGGGACAGGGCTACCACAATGAGCAGTTCTTC.

The rearrangement joins TRBV19 to TRBJ2-3; TRBD1 matches at 7 bases. The CDR3 totals 13 residues. V lost 6 bases and J lost 8; bases outside the gene matches: 8. Germline V CDR1 and CDR2: LNHDA, SQIVND (reference sequence). This chain's CDR3 is CASSNQGVGTQYF. DNA of the CDR3: TGTGCCAGTAGCAACCAGGGGGTGGGTACGCAGTATTTT.

The V and J genes are TRBV28 and TRBJ2-7; D possibly matches TRBD1 or TRBD2 (5 bases each). The CDR3 has 13 residues. The germline V and J ends were trimmed by 6 bases and 6 bases, with 15 bases remaining between them. Germline CDR1 MDHEN, CDR2 SYDVKM. CDR3 protein: CASRSGRRGEQYF. The CDR3 DNA follows: TGTGCCAGCAGATCAGGGAGAAGGGGCGAGCAGTACTTC. The whole variable domain, filled in from reference TRBV28 and TRBJ2-7, reads DVKVTQSSRYLVKRTGEKVFLECVQDMDHENMFWYRQDPGLGLRLIYFSYDVKMKEKGDIPEGYSVSREKKERFSLILESASTNQTSMYLCASRSGRRGEQYFGPGTRLTVT.

This clone was found once. The rearrangement links TRBV12-5 to TRBJ1-1; 7 bases fit TRBD1. The CDR3 sequence is 12 residues long. Trimming took 1 base from V and 11 from J; bases not matched to a gene: 4. In germline, CDR1 is LGHNT, CDR2 FRNRAP. In DNA form, the CDR3 reads TGTGCTAGTGGTTTGGGGGGACAGACGGCTTTCTTT. Translating gives CASGLGGQTAFF.

V and J are TRBV4-2 and TRBJ2-7, with 10 bases fitting TRBD2. V shed 6 bases and J 5 bases; nucleotides not matched to a gene: 4. The CDR3 has 13 residues. From germline, CDR1 is LGHNA and CDR2 YNFKEQ. In DNA, the CDR3 is TGTGCCAGCAGGCTAGCGGGAGCGGACGAGCAGTACTTC. Residues: CASRLAGADEQYF.

The V call is TRBV28, the J call TRBJ1-2; 12 bases align to TRBD1. Germline V gene data show CDR1 as MDHEN and CDR2 as SYDVKM. V shed 6 bases and J 2 bases; nucleotides not matched to a gene: 7. This CDR3 region has 16 residues. The chain's CDR3 is CASSTPGQGANYGYTF. The CDR3 region has the DNA TGTGCCAGCAGCACCCCGGGACAGGGGGCGAACTATGGCTACACCTTC.

The sample holds a few counts of this clone. This chain links TRBV5-5 with TRBJ2-7, with D hard to call. CDR3 length equals 12 residues. Looked up from germline, CDR1 is SGHKS and CDR2 is YYEKEE (reference sequence). V was pared by 1 base and J by 5 bases, with 7 bases between. CDR3 DNA: TGTGCCAGCAGCTTGATCGATAACGAGCAGTACTTC. It translates to CASSLIDNEQYF.

The chain links TRBV12-3 or TRBV12-4 to TRBJ2-7; no definite D call. The CDR3 has 12 residues. V was clipped by 4 bases and J by 7 bases, with 11 bases between them. The CDR3 DNA reads TGTGCCAGCAGTTCCCCCCGGAGAGAGCAGTACTTC. Translating gives CASSSPRREQYF.

The chain links TRBV5-1 to TRBJ1-1, with D unclear. Trimming removed 0 bases at V and 5 bases at J, with 14 bases between. The CDR3 totals 15 residues. CDR1 is SGHRS, CDR2 YFSETQ, per germline. DNA of the CDR3: TGCGCCAGCAGCTTGGCCCTCGAAGAGGCGACTGAAGCTTTCTTT. Its protein is CASSLALEEATEAFF.

This clone has only one observation. The chain is built from TRBV18 and TRBJ1-6; D is perhaps TRBD1 (5 bases). V was pared by 4 bases and J by 0 bases, with 13 bases between. The CDR3 totals 17 residues. The V gene's germline CDR1 is KGHSH and CDR2 LQKENI. Written as DNA, the CDR3 is TGTGCCAGCTCACTTGACAGTCCCAGCTCCTATAATTCACCCCTCCACTTT. Translating it yields CASSLDSPSSYNSPLHF.

This clone was seen only once. This chain uses TRBV11-2 with TRBJ1-2; D is unclear. This CDR3 spans 15 amino acids. CDR1 and CDR2 from the germline V gene are SGHAT and FQNNGV. With 5 bases removed from V and 4 bases from J, the gap between germline ends came to 17 bases. The CDR3 DNA reads TGTGCCAGCAGCCCAGTAAACGTACTCAGCTATGGCTACACCTTC. It is translated as CASSPVNVLSYGYTF.

The gene calls are TRBV7-6 and TRBJ2-7; D not certain. The V gene lost 0 bases and the J gene lost 2 bases, with 5 bases spanning the gap. This CDR3 region has 13 residues. Germline assignment: CDR1 SGHVS and CDR2 FNYEAQ. CDR3 in DNA: TGTGCCAGCAGCTTAGCGTTCGCCTACGAGCAGTACTTC. It translates to CASSLAFAYEQYF.

The chain uses TRBV24-1 and TRBJ1-5, with TRBD1 identical over 10 bases. Trimming removed 3 bases from V and 5 bases from J; junction bases left unmatched: 6. The CDR3 runs 16 residues. CDR1 and CDR2 from the germline V gene are KGHDR and SFDVKD. The CDR3 DNA follows: TGTGCCACCAGTGATCGAGGGACAGGGGATCATCAGCCCCAGCATTTT. It yields the protein CATSDRGTGDHQPQHF.

The chain combines TRBV28 with TRBJ2-7, with 7 bases that match TRBD2. J lost 0 bases, V lost 3 bases, and 2 bases had no gene match. The CDR3 has 14 residues. The germline V gene encodes CDR1 MDHEN and CDR2 SYDVKM. CDR3 coding DNA: TGTGCCAGCAGTTTGGGGGGGAGCTCCTACGAGCAGTACTTC. Translation gives CASSLGGSSYEQYF.

The CDR3 bases are TGTGCCAGCAGGGGTACTAGCGGTAACTCCTACGAGCAGTACTTC. It yields the protein CASRGTSGNSYEQYF. V is TRBV25-1 and J is TRBJ2-7, with 8 nucleotides matching TRBD2. This CDR3 contains 15 residues. V lost 6 bases to trimming and J lost 0 bases; unmatched junction nucleotides: 7. The V gene's germline CDR1 is MGHDK and CDR2 SYGVNS.

V and J are TRBV28 and TRBJ1-2; D remains unclear. This CDR3 has 14 amino acids. V dropped 2 bases and J dropped 1 base, with 8 bases sitting between them. Germline V gene sequence: CDR1 MDHEN, CDR2 SYDVKM. The chain's CDR3 is CASSLGGVNYGYTF. The CDR3 coding sequence is TGTGCCAGCAGTTTAGGAGGAGTTAACTATGGCTACACCTTC.

This clone has a single count. J is TRBJ1-4 and V is TRBV5-1, with TRBD1 identical over 7 bases. The CDR3 loop spans 15 amino acids. The germline gives CDR1 SGHRS, CDR2 YFSETQ. The J segment lost 7 bases and the V segment lost 4 bases, leaving 10 bases of the junction unmatched. The CDR3 loop reads CASSQGDSQGEKLFF. The CDR3 DNA is TGCGCCAGCAGCCAGGGGGACAGCCAGGGTGAAAAACTGTTTTTT.

The chain couples TRBV28 to TRBJ2-7; 10 nucleotides line up with TRBD1. Germline CDR1 and CDR2: MDHEN and SYDVKM. CDR3 size: 15 residues. J gave up 1 base and V 4 bases, and 4 bases lay outside the gene matches. The DNA of the CDR3 is TGTGCCAGCAGTTCCCCGGGACAGGGGTCCTACGAGCAGTACTTC. Translating it yields CASSSPGQGSYEQYF.

The J gene is TRBJ2-5, the V gene TRBV7-3; no clear D. The V gene's germline CDR1 is SGHTA and CDR2 FQGTGA. CDR3 size: 13 residues. Between the trimmed V and J ends, which lost 5 bases and 0 bases, there was a span of 7 bases. CDR3 sequence reads: CASSPWYQETQYF. Here the CDR3 DNA reads TGTGCCAGCAGCCCTTGGTACCAAGAGACCCAGTACTTC.

The chain carries TRBV15 and TRBJ2-7, with D tentatively TRBD1 or TRBD2 (6 bases each). The V end lost 3 bases, the J end lost 3 bases, and 12 bases lay between the germline ends. The CDR3 contains 14 residues. Germline CDR1 LNHNV, CDR2 YYDKDF (reference sequence). Written as DNA, the CDR3 is TGTGCCACCAGCAGGGGGGGCATTGGCTACGAGCAGTACTTC. Residues: CATSRGGIGYEQYF.

The J gene is TRBJ2-1, the V gene TRBV4-3; 8 bases agree with TRBD2. With V trimmed by 3 bases and J by 10 bases, 5 bases remained unmatched. Germline loops: CDR1 LGHNA, CDR2 YSLEER. The CDR3 consists of 13 residues. The CDR3 loop is CASSQILAGEQFF. The CDR3 region has the DNA TGCGCCAGCAGCCAGATCCTAGCGGGCGAGCAGTTCTTC.

The rearrangement links TRBV5-4 to TRBJ2-7; maybe TRBD1 (5 bases). Germline V gene data show CDR1 as SGHNT and CDR2 as YYREEE (reference sequence). Between the trimmed V and J ends, which lost 1 base and 0 bases, there was a span of 11 bases. This CDR3 region has 15 residues. This chain's CDR3 is CASSLRQGSSYEQYF. For the CDR3, the DNA is TGTGCCAGCAGCTTGAGGCAGGGATCCTCCTACGAGCAGTACTTC. The variable domain in full, with the rest retrieved from reference TRBV5-4 and TRBJ2-7, is ETGVTQSPTHLIKTRGQQVTLRCSSQSGHNTVSWYQQALGQGPQFIFQYYREEENGRGNFPPRFSGLQFPNYSSELNVNALELDDSALYLCASSLRQGSSYEQYFGPGTRLTVT.

V and J are TRBV18 and TRBJ1-4; possibly TRBD1 for D (5 bases). Trimming cost V 1 base and J 7 bases, with 10 bases left between them. Germline loops: CDR1 KGHSH, CDR2 LQKENI. This CDR3 comprises 14 residues. CDR3 sequence: CASSPRGLGEKLFF. The CDR3 coding sequence is TGTGCCAGCTCACCACGGGGGTTGGGTGAAAAACTGTTTTTT.

The rearrangement links TRBV28 to TRBJ1-5; tentatively, D is TRBD1 (6 bases). V was clipped by 6 bases and J by 11 bases, with 14 bases between them. Germline V lookup: CDR1 MDHEN, CDR2 SYDVKM. CDR3 length: 12 residues. In nucleotides, the CDR3 is TGTGCCAGCAGACAGGGTTTTTTAGCCCAGCATTTT. It is translated as CASRQGFLAQHF.

The V gene is TRBV19, the J gene TRBJ2-7; weak D call: TRBD2 (7 bases). Looked up from germline, CDR1 is LNHDA and CDR2 is SQIVND (reference sequence). This CDR3 comprises 14 residues. Trimming removed 7 bases from V and 0 bases from J, with 13 bases in between. DNA of the CDR3: TGTGCCAGTAAGGGGGGGGCAGGCTCCTACGAGCAGTACTTC. It codes for CASKGGAGSYEQYF. The whole variable domain, filled in from reference TRBV19 and TRBJ2-7, reads DGGITQSPKYLFRKEGQNVTLSCEQNLNHDAMYWYRQDPGQGLRLIYYSQIVNDFQKGDIAEGYSVSREKKESFPLTVTSAQKNPTAFYLCASKGGAGSYEQYFGPGTRLTVT.

This chain links TRBV7-6 with TRBJ2-7; D uncertain. V lost 5 bases and J lost 3, with 17 bases in between. This CDR3 is built from 15 residues. Germline CDR1 is SGHVS and CDR2 is FNYEAQ. The CDR3 region has the DNA TGTGCCAGCAGCCAAGGCAAGCCCCCGTACTACGAGCAGTACTTC. Protein product: CASSQGKPPYYEQYF.